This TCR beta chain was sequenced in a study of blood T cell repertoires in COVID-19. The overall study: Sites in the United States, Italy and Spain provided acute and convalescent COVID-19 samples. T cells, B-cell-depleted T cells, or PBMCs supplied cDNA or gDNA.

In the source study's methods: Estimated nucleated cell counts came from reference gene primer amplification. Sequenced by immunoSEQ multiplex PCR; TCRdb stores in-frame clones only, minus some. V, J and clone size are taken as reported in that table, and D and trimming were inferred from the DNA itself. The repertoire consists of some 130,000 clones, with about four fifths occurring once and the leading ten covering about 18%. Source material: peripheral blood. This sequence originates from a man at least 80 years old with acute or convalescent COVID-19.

CDR3 sequence (DNA): TGTGCCAGCAGTTTGGGTCTAGCGGGGGTCTACGAGCAGTACTTC. Its translation: CASSLGLAGVYEQYF. The genes are TRBV27 and TRBJ2-7; TRBD2 matches 10 bases. V trimming: 3 bases; J trimming: 3 bases; junction bases outside the gene matches: 5. The CDR3 runs to 15 residues. The germline gives CDR1 MNHEY, CDR2 SMNVEV (reference sequence).